The source of this TCR beta chain is a study of CD8 T cells in Susac syndrome. The wider study: There were Susac syndrome patients who were therapy-naive at blood draw, others on corticosteroids, and others on intravenous immunoglobulin alone.

From blood CD8+ and CD4+ T cells, TCR beta sequences were generated. Negative isolation yielded the CD8+ and CD4+ T cells, while FACS enriched the TEMRA cells. This CDR3 is built from 11 residues. V dropped 5 bases and J dropped 10 bases, with 9 bases sitting between them. Germline CDR1 and CDR2: SGHTA and FQGNSA. Findings of the study overall: The CD4+ T cell repertoires that were profiled in Susac syndrome showed no clonal expansion.

After extraction with the RNeasy kit, about 0.5 to 1 ug of the RNA was reverse transcribed using random hexamers. TCRdb called the immunoSEQ multiplex PCR reads again in MiXCR, with one record for every CDR3 protein. Of under 200,000 distinct CDR3 sequences in the sample, about 91% were seen once. As for this clonotype: Its antigen is not identified.

The sequencing input was CD4+ T cells from PBMCs. The gene calls are TRBV7-2 and TRBJ2-1; maybe TRBD2 (5 bases). The sequence derives from a human donor with Susac syndrome. DNA of the CDR3: TGTGCCAGCAGCCACTGGGAGGAGCAGTTCTTC. This codes for CASSHWEEQFF.